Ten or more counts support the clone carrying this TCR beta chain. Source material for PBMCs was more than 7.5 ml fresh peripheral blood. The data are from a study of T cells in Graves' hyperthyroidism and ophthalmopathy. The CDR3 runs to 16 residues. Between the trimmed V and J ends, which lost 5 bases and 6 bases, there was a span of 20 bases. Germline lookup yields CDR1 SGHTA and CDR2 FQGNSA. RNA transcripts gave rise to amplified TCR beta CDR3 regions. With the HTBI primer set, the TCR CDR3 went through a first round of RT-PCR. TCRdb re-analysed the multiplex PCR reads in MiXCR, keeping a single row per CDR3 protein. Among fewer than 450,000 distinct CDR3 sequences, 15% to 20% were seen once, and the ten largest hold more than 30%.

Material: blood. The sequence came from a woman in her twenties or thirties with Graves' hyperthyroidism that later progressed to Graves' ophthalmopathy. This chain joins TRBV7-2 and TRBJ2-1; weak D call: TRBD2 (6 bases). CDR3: CASSPQRRALSNEQFF. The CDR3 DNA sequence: TGTGCCAGCAGCCCCCAGCGGAGGGCCTTAAGCAATGAGCAGTTCTTC.